The entry that follows covers one TCR beta chain sequence. The CDR3 runs to 11 residues. The germline CDR1 and CDR2 sequences are GTSNPN and SVGIG (reference sequence). The entry originates in a study of blood T cell repertoires in COVID-19. Study information: T cells, B-cell-depleted T cells, or PBMCs supplied cDNA or gDNA.

The table came from immunoSEQ multiplex PCR; TCRdb's copy has only in-frame clones and leaves some out. Of approximately 500,000 clones listed, roughly 85% are singletons. The chain links TRBV30 to TRBJ2-7; D is unclear. The receptor's source is a human donor in a cohort sampled during active COVID-19. The sample was peripheral blood. CDR3 DNA sequence: TGTGGCTTTACAGAATTCGACGAGCAGTACTTC. Its translation: CGFTEFDEQYF.